Shown below are 10 T cell receptor beta chains from a single sample sequenced in a study of blood T cell repertoires in COVID-19. Generated by immunoSEQ multiplex PCR, the TCRdb table keeps only in-frame clones and is missing some. The profile shows over 150,000 clones, more than 75% of them singletons. Sequences were obtained from PBMCs or T cells enriched from blood (not recorded which). Receptors were obtained from a woman aged 45-65 years who had recovered from COVID-19.

The chain carries TRBV9 and TRBJ1-3; 7 bases agree with TRBD1. CDR1 is SGDLS and CDR2 is YYNGEE in the germline V gene. The CDR3 is 16 residues long. Trimming at V came to 0 bases and at J to 0 bases, leaving 3 bases not matched to a gene. The CDR3 protein is CASSVEGQLSGNTIYF. In DNA form, the CDR3 reads TGTGCCAGCAGCGTAGAGGGACAGCTCTCTGGAAACACCATATATTTT.

The chain carries TRBV11-2 and TRBJ1-2; D is unresolved. Trimming cost V 1 base and J 0 bases, with 3 bases left between them. Germline V gives CDR1 SGHAT, CDR2 FQNNGV. CDR3 length: 13 amino acids. The CDR3 region has the DNA TGTGCCAGCAGCTTAGTCTCTAACTATGGCTACACCTTC. This translates into CASSLVSNYGYTF.

The chain has TRBV12-3 or TRBV12-4 and TRBJ1-4, with a weak D call TRBD1 (5 bases). The V gene lost 6 bases and the J gene lost 4 bases, with 9 bases spanning the gap. The CDR3 contains 13 residues. DNA for the CDR3: TGTGCCAGCAGCAGGGCGTATAATGAAAAACTGTTTTTT. Amino acid sequence: CASSRAYNEKLFF.

V and J are TRBV7-9 and TRBJ2-3; TRBD1 might be the D (6 bases). The CDR3 is 16 amino acids. CDR1 and CDR2 (germline): SEHNR, FQNEAQ (reference sequence). V was clipped by 0 bases and J by 3 bases, with 13 bases between them. The CDR3 spells CASSLAPGGGTDTQYF. The CDR3 DNA reads as TGTGCCAGCAGCTTAGCGCCTGGGGGCGGGACAGATACGCAGTATTTT.

This rearrangement joins TRBV11-3 to TRBJ2-1, with TRBD1 identical over 12 bases. With V trimmed by 4 bases and J by 8 bases, 6 bases remained unmatched. This CDR3 comprises 15 residues. Germline values: CDR1 SGHNT, CDR2 YENEEA. CDR3 in DNA: TGTGCCAGCAGCTCGCCGGGACAGGGGGCCCATGAGCAGTTCTTC. It is translated as CASSSPGQGAHEQFF.

The chain combines TRBV3-1 (or the pseudogene TRBV3-2) with TRBJ2-3; D may be TRBD2 (6 bases). CDR1 and CDR2 (germline): LGHDT, YNNKEL (reference sequence). V lost 6 bases and J lost 4, with 20 bases in between. CDR3 length equals 16 residues. The CDR3 DNA sequence: TGTGCCAGCAGATTTGGACTCCCCGGGGGAGCAGATACGCAGTATTTT. It specifies CASRFGLPGGADTQYF.

The CDR3: CSVEEGGGSPLHF. The CDR3 region has the DNA TGCAGCGTTGAGGAGGGAGGCGGATCACCCCTCCACTTT. The V call is TRBV29-1, the J call TRBJ1-6; D is uncertain. Per the germline V gene, CDR1 is SQVTM and CDR2 is ANQGSEA. The V end was cut by 3 bases, the J end by 10 bases, with 13 bases between. CDR3 length: 13 residues.

The V gene is TRBV28, the J gene TRBJ2-7; 8 positions agree with TRBD1. This CDR3 spans 16 amino acids. Germline-derived CDR1 and CDR2 are MDHEN and SYDVKM. V gave up 5 bases and J gave up 0 bases; unmatched junction bases: 9. DNA of the CDR3: TGTGCCAGCAGTCCTGCCGGGGACAGGAGCTCCTACGAGCAGTACTTC. This sequence encodes CASSPAGDRSSYEQYF.

The genes are TRBV28 and TRBJ2-3; TRBD1 is a possible D gene (5 bases). The CDR3 extends over 16 amino acids. Deletions cut 3 bases from V and 2 bases from J, with 15 bases between. In germline, CDR1 is MDHEN, CDR2 SYDVKM. The CDR3 spells CASSFSGREYTDTQYF. The CDR3 region has the DNA TGTGCCAGCAGTTTCTCGGGCAGGGAATACACAGATACGCAGTATTTT.

This clone was seen once. This sequence joins TRBV2 and TRBJ1-1, with TRBD1 matching over 9 bases. After removal of 6 bases from V and 1 base from J, the junction contained 9 bases not matched to a gene. The germline V gene encodes CDR1 SNHLY and CDR2 FYNNEI. The CDR3 extends over 16 amino acids. CDR3 in DNA: TGTGCCAGCAGCCCTGGGGGGACAGGGAAGAACACTGAAGCTTTCTTT. The encoded protein is CASSPGGTGKNTEAFF.